The present T cell receptor (beta chain) was sequenced within a study of T-cell memory formation after mild COVID-19. Study-wide points: CD4+ bias marked clones expanding day 15 to 37, unlike balanced contracting clones. The study detected some responding clones in pre-infection memory, suggesting cross-reactive memory joined.

Per the germline V gene, CDR1 is SGHAT and CDR2 is FQNNGV. With V trimmed by 1 base and J by 2 bases, 4 bases remained unmatched. This CDR3 spans 16 amino acids. With constant-segment primers, 5'RACE yielded cDNA libraries of TCR alpha and TCR beta that carried sample barcodes and UMIs. TCRdb reprocessed the 5' RACE reads with MiXCR, giving one entry per CDR3 protein. The repertoire holds 110,000 to 150,000 distinct CDR3 sequences, with 11% to 15% as singletons. This clonotype has only a few counts. Its antigen is unknown. The specimen sequenced was PBMCs or a T cell subset sorted from them (not recorded which). The TCR was taken from an adult woman who had mild COVID-19 (a few samples of this study predate the infection). Cell type and time point are not known. The V call is TRBV11-2, the J call TRBJ2-1; 8 bases map to TRBD2. CDR3 loop: CASSLARAGAYNEQFF. The DNA for the CDR3 is TGTGCCAGCAGCTTAGCGCGAGCGGGAGCCTACAATGAGCAGTTCTTC.